These 24 T cell receptor beta chains share one sample of origin, sequenced in a study of cytomegalovirus exposure and HLA in healthy donors listed by TCRdb under 2017. The library was obtained by the immunoSEQ multiplex PCR assay. A mixture of 60 forward primers for TCR Vbeta segments and 13 reverse primers for TCR Jbeta segments was used in the multiplex PCR. TCRdb carries this immuneACCESS record with in-frame sequences only. Its versions omit some clonotypes, under half of them owing to an unresolved V gene in the studies checked, with the rest unexplained. For this sample the table gives about 180,000 clones, of which 81% were detected only once. Of the sample, around 4.7% is held by the ten largest clones. The material sequenced was PBMCs. These receptor sequences come from a woman aged 18-30 years in good health and CMV-seropositive.

CDR3 loop: CSASNTEAFF. The CDR3 DNA sequence: TGCAGTGCCTCGAACACTGAAGCTTTCTTT. The chain couples TRBV20-1 to TRBJ1-1; D remains ambiguous. The germline V gene has CDR1 DFQATT and CDR2 SNEGSKA (reference sequence). The CDR3 has 10 amino acids. V shed 6 bases and J shed 1 base, with 3 bases lying between them.

The CDR3 spells CASSLGRAYEQYF. The CDR3 DNA reads as TGTGCCAGCAGCTTGGGCAGGGCCTACGAGCAGTACTTC. The chain combines TRBV7-9 with TRBJ2-7; the D gene is possibly TRBD1 (5 bases). The V and J ends lost 3 bases and 2 bases respectively, with 8 bases between them. Germline CDR1 SEHNR, CDR2 FQNEAQ (reference sequence). The CDR3 is made up of 13 amino acids.

The chain carries TRBV4-1 and TRBJ2-7; possible D gene TRBD1, 5 bases. V dropped 0 bases and J dropped 0 bases, with 15 bases sitting between them. From germline, CDR1 is MGHRA and CDR2 YSYEKL. This CDR3 contains 17 residues. The CDR3 loop reads CASSQEVPGAFSYEQYF. Here the CDR3 DNA reads TGCGCCAGCAGCCAAGAAGTGCCTGGGGCCTTCTCCTACGAGCAGTACTTC.

This chain connects TRBV19 to TRBJ1-2, with 8 bases lining up with TRBD1. This CDR3 has 14 residues. Unmatched junction bases numbered 7, after V lost 4 bases and J lost 6 bases. Germline CDR1 and CDR2: LNHDA and SQIVND (reference sequence). The CDR3 protein is CASSTPTGVNGYTF. For the CDR3, the DNA is TGTGCCAGTAGTACCCCGACAGGGGTAAATGGCTACACCTTC.

The V gene is TRBV6-5, the J gene TRBJ2-3; D perhaps matches TRBD2 (5 bases). CDR1 and CDR2 (germline): MNHEY, SVGAGI. This CDR3 spans 15 amino acids. V dropped 4 bases and J dropped 2 bases, with 13 bases sitting between them. The CDR3 DNA reads as TGTGCCAGCAGTTCCAGAGCGGCATTCACAGATACGCAGTATTTT. It codes for CASSSRAAFTDTQYF.

This clone was seen only a few times. The V and J genes are TRBV28 and TRBJ2-2; 12 bases are shared with TRBD2. Germline-derived CDR1 and CDR2 are MDHEN and SYDVKM. This CDR3 contains 19 residues. J was trimmed by 3 bases and V by 7 bases; bases with no gene match: 15. The CDR3 protein is CASNPTYRLAGGYTGELFF. For the CDR3, the DNA is TGTGCCAGCAACCCTACCTACCGGCTAGCGGGGGGGTACACCGGGGAGCTGTTTTTT.

This clone was seen a handful of times. The J gene is TRBJ1-1, the V gene TRBV5-8; tentative D call: TRBD1 (6 bases). Germline V gene sequence: CDR1 SGHTS, CDR2 YDEGEE. Trimming removed 0 bases at V and 6 bases at J, with 18 bases between. The CDR3 is 16 residues long. CDR3 sequence (DNA): TGTGCCAGCAGCTTGGGTCGGGACACCGCCTTATCTGAAGCTTTCTTT. This sequence encodes CASSLGRDTALSEAFF. The entire variable domain, with the rest obtained from reference TRBV5-8 and TRBJ1-1, is as follows: EAGVTQSPTHLIKTRGQQATLRCSPISGHTSVYWYQQALGLGLQFLLWYDEGEERNRGNFPPRFSGRQFPNYSSELNVNALELEDSALYLCASSLGRDTALSEAFFGQGTRLTVV.

This chain links TRBV7-8 with TRBJ1-3; 8 bases are shared with TRBD1. The J segment lost 0 bases and the V segment lost 4 bases, leaving 8 bases of the junction unmatched. From germline, CDR1 is SGHVS and CDR2 FQNEAQ. CDR3 size: 17 residues. For the CDR3, the DNA is TGTGCCAGCAGCTCATACAGGGGGACACACTCTGGAAACACCATATATTTT. Translation: CASSSYRGTHSGNTIYF.

This chain uses TRBV7-2 with TRBJ1-1; D is unclear. CDR3 size: 15 residues. In germline, CDR1 is SGHTA, CDR2 FQGNSA. V was trimmed by 1 base and J by 4 bases, leaving 13 bases between them. This CDR3 reads CASSLDGRAATEAFF. CDR3 sequence (DNA): TGTGCCAGCAGCTTAGATGGGCGGGCCGCCACTGAAGCTTTCTTT.

The chain recombines TRBV11-2 with TRBJ2-7; 9 bases align to TRBD2. Trimming cost V 3 bases and J 2 bases; bases outside gene matches: 5. Germline V gives CDR1 SGHAT, CDR2 FQNNGV. The length of the CDR3 is 15 residues. CDR3 sequence (DNA): TGTGCCAGCAGCTTTTTGACTAGCGGTACCTACGAGCAGTACTTC. Its protein product is CASSFLTSGTYEQYF.

The chain recombines TRBV6-5 with TRBJ2-5; D is perhaps TRBD2 (5 bases). Germline lookup yields CDR1 MNHEY and CDR2 SVGAGI. The V end lost 2 bases, the J end lost 5 bases, and 18 bases lay between the germline ends. CDR3 size: 16 residues. The CDR3 nucleotides read TGTGCCAGCAGTTACCGTCCTAGCCGGGTATCGGAGACCCAGTACTTC. Its translation: CASSYRPSRVSETQYF.

The chain recombines TRBV7-9 with TRBJ2-1, with TRBD2 as a possible D gene (5 bases). Germline lookup yields CDR1 SEHNR and CDR2 FQNEAQ (reference sequence). V was cut by 1 base and J by 4 bases, with 14 bases left in between. The CDR3 totals 16 residues. CDR3 region: CASSLGAGSGYNEQFF. In DNA, the CDR3 is TGTGCCAGCAGCTTAGGCGCGGGCTCGGGGTACAATGAGCAGTTCTTC. Based on the CDR3 plus reference TRBV7-9 and TRBJ2-1, the full variable domain is DTGVSQNPRHKITKRGQNVTFRCDPISEHNRLYWYRQTLGQGPEFLTYFQNEAQLEKSRLLSDRFSAERPKGSFSTLEIQRTEQGDSAMYLCASSLGAGSGYNEQFFGPGTRLTVL.

The V call is TRBV2, the J call TRBJ1-6; 7 bases are a match to TRBD1. The trim removed 8 bases at V and 9 bases at J, leaving 7 bases unmatched. The CDR3 is 13 amino acids. Per germline, CDR1 SNHLY and CDR2 FYNNEI. DNA for the CDR3: TGTGCCAGCGGGACAGTAAGGAGTTCACCCCTCCACTTT. This sequence encodes CASGTVRSSPLHF.

The chain recombines TRBV6-5 with TRBJ1-2; 8 bases agree with TRBD1. V shed 4 bases and J 4 bases; nucleotides not matched to a gene: 8. The CDR3 is 15 residues long. Germline V gives CDR1 MNHEY, CDR2 SVGAGI. The CDR3 loop is CASSSGTGALYGYTF. The DNA for the CDR3 is TGTGCCAGCAGTTCGGGGACAGGAGCCCTCTATGGCTACACCTTC.

The chain employs TRBV9 and TRBJ2-3; D is perhaps TRBD2 (5 bases). Trimming took off 4 bases at V and 1 base at J, with 7 bases between the two ends. Germline V lookup: CDR1 SGDLS, CDR2 YYNGEE. The CDR3 covers 13 residues. CDR3 in DNA: TGTGCCAGCAGCTACGGGGGCACAGATACGCAGTATTTT. This gives the protein CASSYGGTDTQYF. The entire variable domain, with the rest obtained from reference TRBV9 and TRBJ2-3, is as follows: DSGVTQTPKHLITATGQRVTLRCSPRSGDLSVYWYQQSLDQGLQFLIQYYNGEERAKGNILERFSAQQFPDLHSELNLSSLELGDSALYFCASSYGGTDTQYFGPGTRLTVL.

The genes are TRBV13 and TRBJ2-5, with 10 bases fitting TRBD2. CDR1 is PRHDT and CDR2 is FYEKMQ in the germline V gene (reference sequence). The length of the CDR3 is 16 residues. Trimming removed 4 bases from V and 0 bases from J; junction bases left unmatched: 5. The CDR3 bases are TGTGCCAGCAGCTCCGGACTAGCGGCCGACCAAGAGACCCAGTACTTC. This encodes CASSSGLAADQETQYF.

V and J are TRBV11-2 and TRBJ2-1; tentative D call: TRBD2 (5 bases). In germline, CDR1 is SGHAT, CDR2 FQNNGV. The CDR3 runs 14 residues. V dropped 6 bases and J dropped 0 bases, with 9 bases sitting between them. The CDR3 nucleotides are TGTGCCAGCAGTCTAGGGAGCTCCTACAATGAGCAGTTCTTC. As protein: CASSLGSSYNEQFF.

About this clone: Germline and junction disagree at one end, which may indicate a read error. Other DNA sequences in this specimen translate into the identical CDR3. V gene TRBV5-1 combines with J gene TRBJ2-7; D perhaps matches TRBD2 (7 bases). Germline-derived CDR1 and CDR2 are SGHRS and YFSETQ. The CDR3 spans 14 residues. In nucleotides, the CDR3 is TGTGCCAGCAGCCCGTGGGGGGGGCCCTACGAGCAGTACTTC. This translates into CASSPWGGPYEQYF.

This chain connects TRBV11-2 to TRBJ2-3; TRBD2 aligns across 8 bases. Trimming took 3 bases from V and 2 from J; bases not matched to a gene: 7. The CDR3 loop spans 16 amino acids. The germline gives CDR1 SGHAT, CDR2 FQNNGV. The CDR3 region has the DNA TGTGCCAGCAGCTTGAGAGCGGGGGTACTCACAGATACGCAGTATTTT. Translating it yields CASSLRAGVLTDTQYF. The variable domain in full, completed from reference TRBV11-2 and TRBJ2-3, reads EAGVAQSPRYKIIEKRQSVAFWCNPISGHATLYWYQQILGQGPKLLIQFQNNGVVDDSQLPKDRFSAERLKGVDSTLKIQPAKLEDSAVYLCASSLRAGVLTDTQYFGPGTRLTVL.

The chain employs TRBV18 and TRBJ2-7; 12 bases align to TRBD2. This CDR3 spans 16 amino acids. The germline gives CDR1 KGHSH, CDR2 LQKENI. V lost 6 bases to trimming and J lost 5 bases; unmatched junction nucleotides: 11. CDR3 sequence: CASSPRLLAGGDEQYF. Here the CDR3 DNA reads TGTGCCAGCTCCCCCCGCCTACTAGCGGGGGGCGACGAGCAGTACTTC.

The chain joins TRBV5-1 to TRBJ1-3; a possible D gene is TRBD1 (6 bases). Germline CDR1 SGHRS, CDR2 YFSETQ. CDR3 size: 16 residues. Trimming removed 3 bases at V and 4 bases at J, with 17 bases between. The CDR3 DNA follows: TGCGCCAGCAGCTGGAACCCGGGACAAAAGGGAAACACCATATATTTT. Encoded protein: CASSWNPGQKGNTIYF.

For the CDR3, the DNA is TGTGCCAGCAGCCAAGCGGGAGGGGACTACGAGCAGTACTTC. As protein: CASSQAGGDYEQYF. The chain combines TRBV4-2 with TRBJ2-7, with TRBD2 matching over 8 bases. J was trimmed by 3 bases and V by 1 base; bases with no gene match: 2. CDR3 size: 14 residues. Germline lookup yields CDR1 LGHNA and CDR2 YNFKEQ.

The V and J genes are TRBV6-5 and TRBJ1-2; TRBD1 matches at 9 bases. V lost 6 bases to trimming and J lost 8 bases; unmatched junction nucleotides: 10. Germline values: CDR1 MNHEY, CDR2 SVGAGI. This CDR3 region has 14 residues. The CDR3 DNA follows: TGTGCCAGCAGGACATCACAGGGGGCGCAGGGCTACACCTTC. Amino acids: CASRTSQGAQGYTF.

V is TRBV4-1 and J is TRBJ2-1; 8 nucleotides line up with TRBD1. V dropped 0 bases and J dropped 6; count of bases not matched to a gene: 4. The CDR3 has 15 amino acids. The V gene's germline CDR1 is MGHRA and CDR2 YSYEKL. The CDR3 spells CASSQDGQGANEQFF. The CDR3 DNA reads as TGCGCCAGCAGCCAAGATGGGCAGGGGGCCAATGAGCAGTTCTTC.